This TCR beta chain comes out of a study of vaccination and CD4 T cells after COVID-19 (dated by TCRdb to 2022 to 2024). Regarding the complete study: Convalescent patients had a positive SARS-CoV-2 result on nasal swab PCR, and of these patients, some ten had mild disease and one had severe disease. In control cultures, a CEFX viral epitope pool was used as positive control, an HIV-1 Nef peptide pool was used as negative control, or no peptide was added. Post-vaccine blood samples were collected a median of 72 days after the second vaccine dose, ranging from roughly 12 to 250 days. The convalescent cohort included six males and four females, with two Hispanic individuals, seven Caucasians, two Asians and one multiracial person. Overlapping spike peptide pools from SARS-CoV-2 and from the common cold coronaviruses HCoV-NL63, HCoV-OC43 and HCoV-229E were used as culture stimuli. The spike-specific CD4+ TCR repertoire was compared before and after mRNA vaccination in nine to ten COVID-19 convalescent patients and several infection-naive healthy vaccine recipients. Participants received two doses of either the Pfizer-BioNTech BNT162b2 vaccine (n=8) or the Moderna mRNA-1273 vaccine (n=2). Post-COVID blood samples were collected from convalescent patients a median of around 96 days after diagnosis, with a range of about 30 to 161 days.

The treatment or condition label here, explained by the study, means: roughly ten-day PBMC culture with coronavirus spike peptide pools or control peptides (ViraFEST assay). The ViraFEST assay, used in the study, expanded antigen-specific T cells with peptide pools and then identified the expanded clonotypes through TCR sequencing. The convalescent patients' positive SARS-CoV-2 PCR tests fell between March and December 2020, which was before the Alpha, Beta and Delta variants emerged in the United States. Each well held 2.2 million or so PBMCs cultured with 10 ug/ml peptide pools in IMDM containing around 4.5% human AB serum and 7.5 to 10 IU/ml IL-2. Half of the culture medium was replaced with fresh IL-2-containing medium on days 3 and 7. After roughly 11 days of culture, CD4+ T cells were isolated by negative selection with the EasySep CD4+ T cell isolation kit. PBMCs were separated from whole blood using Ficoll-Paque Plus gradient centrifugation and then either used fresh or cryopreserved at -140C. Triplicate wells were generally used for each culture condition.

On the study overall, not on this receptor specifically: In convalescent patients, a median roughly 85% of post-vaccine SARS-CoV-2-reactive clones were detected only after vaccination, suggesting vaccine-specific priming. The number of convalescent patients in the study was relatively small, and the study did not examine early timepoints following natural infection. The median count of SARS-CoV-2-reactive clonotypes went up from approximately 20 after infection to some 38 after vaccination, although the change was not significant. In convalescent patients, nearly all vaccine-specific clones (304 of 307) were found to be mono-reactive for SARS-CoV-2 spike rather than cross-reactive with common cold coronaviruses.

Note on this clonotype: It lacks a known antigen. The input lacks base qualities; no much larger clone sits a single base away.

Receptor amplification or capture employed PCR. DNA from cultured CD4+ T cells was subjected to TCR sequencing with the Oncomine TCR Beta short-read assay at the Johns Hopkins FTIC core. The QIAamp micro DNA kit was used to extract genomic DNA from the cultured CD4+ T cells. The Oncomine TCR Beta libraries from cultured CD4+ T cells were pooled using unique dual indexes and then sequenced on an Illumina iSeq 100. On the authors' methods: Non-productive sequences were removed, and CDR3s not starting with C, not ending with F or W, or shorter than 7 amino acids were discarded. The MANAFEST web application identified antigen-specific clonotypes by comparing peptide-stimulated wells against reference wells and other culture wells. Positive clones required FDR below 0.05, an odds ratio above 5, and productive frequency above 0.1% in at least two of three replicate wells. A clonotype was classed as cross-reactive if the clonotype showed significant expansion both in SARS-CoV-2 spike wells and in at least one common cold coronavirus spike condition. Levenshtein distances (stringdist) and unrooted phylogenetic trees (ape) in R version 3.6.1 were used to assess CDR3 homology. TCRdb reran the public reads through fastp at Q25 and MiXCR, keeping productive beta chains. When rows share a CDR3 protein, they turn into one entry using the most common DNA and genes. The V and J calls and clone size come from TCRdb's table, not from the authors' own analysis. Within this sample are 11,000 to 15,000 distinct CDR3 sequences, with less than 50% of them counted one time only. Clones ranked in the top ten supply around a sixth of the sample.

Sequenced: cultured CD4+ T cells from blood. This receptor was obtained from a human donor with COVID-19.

The CDR3 reads as follows: CAISRERAEAFF. The bases are TGTGCCATCAGTCGGGAAAGGGCTGAAGCTTTCTTT. The chain joins TRBV10-3 to TRBJ1-1; the D gene is unclear. The germline V gene specifies ENHRY as CDR1 and SYGVKD as CDR2. Its CDR3 holds 12 amino acids, cysteine through phenylalanine. The kept DNA is CDR3 alone, 36 bases in frame from the first base. V was cut back by 5 bases and J by 6 bases, leaving a gap of 10 bases between them.